This T cell receptor beta chain is from a study of CD8 T cells in Susac syndrome. Overall study findings and caveats: The study acknowledged a relatively small number of individuals in its TCR sequencing and HLA analysis.

An input of about 0.45 to 1 ug of RNA was subjected to reverse transcription using random hexamers. Multiplex immunoSEQ PCR targeted 54 Vbeta and 13 Jbeta TCR beta segments. One entry per CDR3 protein, called by TCRdb with MiXCR from the immunoSEQ multiplex PCR reads. The sample records 150,000 to 200,000 distinct CDR3 sequences, roughly 94% being singletons. V lost 3 bases and J 10 bases, leaving 12 bases between the germline ends. The CDR3 has 12 amino acids. Of note for this clonotype: Its antigen is unknown.

Sequencing of TCR beta was carried out in blood CD8+ and CD4+ T cells. The multiple sclerosis controls consisted of treatment-naive patients with relapsing-remitting disease, either stable or active. This chain links TRBV12-3 or TRBV12-4 with TRBJ1-2; D is perhaps TRBD1 (5 bases). This receptor was taken from a human donor with multiple sclerosis. Sequencing used CD4+ T cells from PBMCs. For the CDR3, the DNA is TGTGCCAGCAGTTTTACGGCCAGGGACTACACCTTC. It codes for CASSFTARDYTF.